This T cell receptor (beta chain) was obtained from a study of neoadjuvant anti-PD-1 for oral cavity cancer. Clones were read by immunoSEQ multiplex PCR, and TCRdb kept only the in-frame ones, dropping some. The table shows some 66,000 clones, with about four fifths occurring only once. The sequencing used PBMCs, collected before nivolumab (anti-PD-1) treatment. The source of this sequence is a person aged 35-79 years with oral cavity squamous cell carcinoma.

CDR3 residues: CASRRHQDSATSNQPQHF. Written as DNA, the CDR3 is TGTGCCAGCAGGAGACACCAAGACAGTGCTACCAGCAATCAGCCCCAGCATTTT. The V call is TRBV27, the J call TRBJ1-5, with D possibly being TRBD1 (5 bases). Germline values: CDR1 MNHEY, CDR2 SMNVEV (reference sequence). The length of the CDR3 is 18 residues. V lost 6 bases to trimming and J lost 1 base, with 22 bases between them.